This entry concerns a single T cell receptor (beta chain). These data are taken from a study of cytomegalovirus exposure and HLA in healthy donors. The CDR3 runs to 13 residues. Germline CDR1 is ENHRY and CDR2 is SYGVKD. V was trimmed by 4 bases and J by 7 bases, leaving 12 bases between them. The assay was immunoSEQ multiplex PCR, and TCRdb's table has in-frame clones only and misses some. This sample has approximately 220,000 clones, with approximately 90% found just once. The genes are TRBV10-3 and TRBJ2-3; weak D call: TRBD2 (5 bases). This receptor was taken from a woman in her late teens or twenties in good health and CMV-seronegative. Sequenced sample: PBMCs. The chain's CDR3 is CAISANSENTQYF. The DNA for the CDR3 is TGTGCCATCAGTGCCAATAGCGAAAATACGCAGTATTTT.